This note documents a single TCR beta chain sequence. In the authors' methods: The authors estimated nucleated cell counts from reference gene primer amplification. TCRdb's table, derived via immunoSEQ multiplex PCR, lists solely in-frame clones and lacks some. V and J calls and clone size come straight from that table; D and trimming were deduced from the DNA. In the table there are more than 150,000 clones, around nine tenths of which are singletons. The data originate from a study of blood T cell repertoires in COVID-19. Across the study: Sites across the United States, Italy and Spain contributed samples from acute and convalescent COVID-19. PBMCs, B-cell-depleted T cells, or T cells provided the cDNA or gDNA that made up the material.

This CDR3 contains 16 residues. Trimming took 4 bases from V and 9 from J; bases not matched to a gene: 12. CDR1 is SGHNT and CDR2 is YYREEE in the germline V gene (reference sequence). This TCR came from a young woman who had recovered from COVID-19. The V gene is TRBV5-4, the J gene TRBJ2-2, with 10 bases aligning to TRBD2. The sample consisted of peripheral blood. CDR3 protein: CASSRLAGEGNRELFF. The CDR3 DNA follows: TGTGCCAGCAGCCGGCTAGCGGGAGAAGGGAACCGGGAGCTGTTTTTT.